This T cell receptor (beta chain) was retrieved from a study of T cell changes during pregnancy in multiple sclerosis. Sequencing was performed with immunoSEQ multiplex PCR; in TCRdb, only in-frame clones are kept and a portion is missing. This repertoire shows roughly 100,000 clones, more than 90% found once; its top ten account for 3% to 3.5%. This CDR3 region has 15 residues. V lost 8 bases to trimming and J lost 4 bases; unmatched junction nucleotides: 11. Germline V gene lookup returns CDR1 MDHEN and CDR2 SYDVKM. The V call is TRBV28, the J call TRBJ1-5; 7 bases are a match to TRBD1. The TCR sequence derives from a female donor with multiple sclerosis, enrolled in a pregnancy study. The sequences come from peripheral blood, collected in the second trimester of pregnancy. This CDR3 is CASAKTGKGNQPQHF. DNA of the CDR3: TGTGCCAGCGCGAAGACAGGGAAGGGAAATCAGCCCCAGCATTTT.